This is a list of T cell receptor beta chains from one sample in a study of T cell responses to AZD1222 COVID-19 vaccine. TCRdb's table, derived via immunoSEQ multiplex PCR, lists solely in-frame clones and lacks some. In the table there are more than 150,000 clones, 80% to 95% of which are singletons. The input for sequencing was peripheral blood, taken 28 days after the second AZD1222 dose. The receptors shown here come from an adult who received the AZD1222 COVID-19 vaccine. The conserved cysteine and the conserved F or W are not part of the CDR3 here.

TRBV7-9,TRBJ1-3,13,ASSFLVDSGNTIY
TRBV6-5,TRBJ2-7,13,ASSYAGTLGYEQY
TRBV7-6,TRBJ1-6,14,ASSLQGRYIDSPLH
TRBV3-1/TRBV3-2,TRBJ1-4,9,ASSQGPKLF
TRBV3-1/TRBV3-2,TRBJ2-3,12,ASSQSGSTDTQY
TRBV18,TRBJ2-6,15,ASSPGGSISGANVLT
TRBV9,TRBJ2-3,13,ASSVGDRSTDTQY
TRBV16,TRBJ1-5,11,ASSHDDEEPQH
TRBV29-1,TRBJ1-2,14,SVDHSPGQGNYGYT
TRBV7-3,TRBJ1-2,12,ASSLGSTGIGYT
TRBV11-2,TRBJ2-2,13,ATKRLATNTGELF